These 28 T cell receptor beta chains were all obtained from the same sample, sequenced in a study of T cell responses to AZD1222 COVID-19 vaccine. Method: immunoSEQ multiplex PCR; TCRdb's copy keeps in-frame clones and lacks some. In the table there are about 88,000 clones, less than 95% of which are singletons. This specimen was peripheral blood, taken 28 days after the second AZD1222 dose. The receptor source for this set is an adult who received the AZD1222 COVID-19 vaccine.

The V call is TRBV2, the J call TRBJ2-2, with 11 nucleotides matching TRBD2. V dropped 4 bases and J dropped 3; count of bases not matched to a gene: 1. Germline lookup yields CDR1 SNHLY and CDR2 FYNNEI. There are 15 residues in the CDR3. CDR3 bases: TGTGCCAGCAGTGTTAGCGGGGGGGACACCGGGGAGCTGTTTTTT. Residues: CASSVSGGDTGELFF.

The chain links TRBV6-5 to TRBJ1-2, with 7 bases matching TRBD1. CDR1 MNHEY and CDR2 SVGAGI come from the germline V gene. J gave up 8 bases and V 6 bases, and 9 bases lay outside the gene matches. CDR3 length: 13 residues. The DNA for the CDR3 is TGTGCCAGCAGCCCCGGGACAGCCGAGGGCTACACCTTC. As protein: CASSPGTAEGYTF.

This rearrangement joins TRBV18 to TRBJ2-1; D call uncertain. Deletions cut 6 bases from V and 4 bases from J, with 13 bases between. CDR1 and CDR2 from the germline V gene are KGHSH and LQKENI. The length of the CDR3 is 14 residues. CDR3 loop: CASSPAGLYNEQFF. For the CDR3, the DNA is TGTGCCAGCTCCCCGGCAGGTCTATACAATGAGCAGTTCTTC.

This chain connects TRBV24-1 to TRBJ1-5; no clear D. Germline CDR1 and CDR2: KGHDR and SFDVKD. V lost 4 bases, J lost 1 base, and 7 bases lay in between. The CDR3 sequence is 14 residues long. This CDR3 is CATSELESNQPQHF. The CDR3 coding sequence is TGTGCCACCAGTGAGCTGGAGAGCAATCAGCCCCAGCATTTT.

Here the CDR3 DNA reads TGTGCCAGCAGCTTAGACCTGGGACTACCTACCGGGGAGCTGTTTTTT. It specifies CASSLDLGLPTGELFF. The chain has TRBV11-2 and TRBJ2-2; 7 bases line up with TRBD2. With 0 bases clipped from V and 5 bases from J, the junction kept 6 bases outside the gene matches. This CDR3 is 16 amino acids long. Germline V CDR1 and CDR2: SGHAT, FQNNGV. Complete variable domain (other parts from reference TRBV11-2 and TRBJ2-2): EAGVAQSPRYKIIEKRQSVAFWCNPISGHATLYWYQQILGQGPKLLIQFQNNGVVDDSQLPKDRFSAERLKGVDSTLKIQPAKLEDSAVYLCASSLDLGLPTGELFFGEGSRLTVL.

V gene TRBV5-1 combines with J gene TRBJ1-1; a possible D gene is TRBD1 (6 bases). The V and J ends lost 5 bases and 2 bases respectively, with 10 bases between them. The length of the CDR3 is 13 residues. Per germline, CDR1 SGHRS and CDR2 YFSETQ. This CDR3 is CASRQGPNTEAFF. For the CDR3, the DNA is TGCGCCAGCAGACAGGGACCCAACACTGAAGCTTTCTTT.

This clone was counted once. V and J are TRBV2 and TRBJ2-1; a weak D match, TRBD1 (5 bases). The CDR3 spans 15 residues. Germline V gives CDR1 SNHLY, CDR2 FYNNEI. Trimming removed 4 bases at V and 6 bases at J, with 16 bases between. Here the CDR3 DNA reads TGTGCCAGCAGTGTTTCCCAGGGCGTTGGCAATGAGCAGTTCTTC. Its protein product is CASSVSQGVGNEQFF.

The chain links TRBV15 to TRBJ1-5; 10 bases are a match to TRBD1. There are 19 residues in the CDR3. Germline-derived CDR1 and CDR2 are LNHNV and YYDKDF (reference sequence). Germline trimming cut 1 base from V and 3 bases from J; bases unmatched to any gene: 12. CDR3 protein: CATSRGDFGTGADNQPQHF. The DNA for the CDR3 is TGTGCCACCAGCAGAGGCGACTTCGGGACAGGGGCGGACAATCAGCCCCAGCATTTT.

The gene calls are TRBV24-1 and TRBJ2-3; 9 bases map to TRBD1. Germline loops: CDR1 KGHDR, CDR2 SFDVKD. The ends lost 3 bases at V and 6 bases at J; junction bases unmatched: 6. The CDR3 runs to 15 residues. This CDR3 is CATSDPGTGSDTQYF. The CDR3 nucleotides are TGTGCCACCAGTGATCCCGGGACAGGGTCTGATACGCAGTATTTT.

This clone was recorded only once. The rearrangement links TRBV11-2 to TRBJ2-7; D gene ambiguous. The CDR3 loop spans 11 amino acids. V shed 1 base and J shed 6 bases, with 4 bases lying between them. CDR1 and CDR2 (germline): SGHAT, FQNNGV. CDR3 nucleotides: TGTGCCAGCAGCTTAGCGCGCGAGCAGTACTTC. Translation gives CASSLAREQYF.

The chain joins TRBV7-2 to TRBJ2-4; D possibly corresponds to TRBD2 (6 bases). Germline V gene sequence: CDR1 SGHTA, CDR2 FQGNSA. Trimming pared 3 bases from V and 14 bases from J, leaving 20 bases between. The CDR3 spans 14 residues. CDR3: CASSLEGQVGLEYF. CDR3 sequence (DNA): TGTGCCAGCAGCTTGGAGGGGCAGGTGGGGTTGGAGTACTTC.

The chain is built from TRBV6-5 and TRBJ1-6; possible D gene TRBD1, 5 bases. The germline gives CDR1 MNHEY, CDR2 SVGAGI. This CDR3 has 16 amino acids. Trimming stripped 0 bases from V and 13 bases from J, with 19 bases between. DNA of the CDR3: TGTGCCAGCAGTTACTCGAGGGGCAGGGCAGAGGTGCCCCTCCACTTT. Protein sequence: CASSYSRGRAEVPLHF.

The chain links TRBV7-2 to TRBJ1-1; possibly TRBD1 for D (6 bases). The CDR3 has 17 residues. The germline V and J ends were trimmed by 5 bases and 5 bases, with 24 bases remaining between them. Germline-derived CDR1 and CDR2 are SGHTA and FQGNSA. Here the CDR3 DNA reads TGTGCCAGCAGCGACCCCCTTAGACAGGTAGGGGGGACTGAAGCTTTCTTT. It codes for CASSDPLRQVGGTEAFF. The entire variable domain, with the rest obtained from reference TRBV7-2 and TRBJ1-1, is as follows: GAGVSQSPSNKVTEKGKDVELRCDPISGHTALYWYRQSLGQGLEFLIYFQGNSAPDKSGLPSDRFSAERTGGSVSTLTIQRTQQEDSAVYLCASSDPLRQVGGTEAFFGQGTRLTVV.

The chain has TRBV6-5 and TRBJ1-1; D possibly corresponds to TRBD1 (5 bases). Between the trimmed V and J ends, which lost 5 bases and 1 base, there was a span of 8 bases. CDR1 and CDR2 (germline): MNHEY, SVGAGI. The CDR3 is 13 residues long. The CDR3 loop is CASSKTENTEAFF. The CDR3 DNA follows: TGTGCCAGCAGTAAGACAGAGAACACTGAAGCTTTCTTT.

The V gene is TRBV28, the J gene TRBJ1-4, with D possibly matching TRBD1 (5 bases). The CDR3 has 14 residues. Trimming left V 3 bases short and J 4 bases short, with 9 bases between. Germline V gives CDR1 MDHEN, CDR2 SYDVKM. The CDR3 reads CASSLTAYNEKLFF. The CDR3 region has the DNA TGTGCCAGCAGTTTGACAGCTTATAATGAAAAACTGTTTTTT.

V is TRBV5-4 and J is TRBJ1-1; 9 bases are shared with TRBD1. Unmatched junction bases numbered 9, after V lost 5 bases and J lost 7 bases. The CDR3 consists of 14 residues. Germline CDR1 is SGHNT and CDR2 is YYREEE (reference sequence). CDR3 protein: CASRQQGARNEAFF. In DNA, the CDR3 is TGTGCCAGCAGGCAACAGGGGGCAAGGAATGAAGCTTTCTTT.

This chain joins TRBV6-2 or TRBV6-3 and TRBJ2-7; no definite D call. Germline CDR1 reads MNHEY; CDR2 reads SVGEGT. This CDR3 comprises 13 residues. V was clipped by 4 bases and J by 0 bases, with 7 bases between them. CDR3: CASSSQLSYEQYF. CDR3 nucleotide sequence: TGTGCCAGCAGTTCACAGCTCTCCTACGAGCAGTACTTC.

The rearrangement uses TRBV29-1 and TRBJ2-7; the D is unclear. V was trimmed by 2 bases and J by 4 bases, leaving 6 bases between them. The CDR3 loop spans 11 amino acids. Germline V lookup: CDR1 SQVTM, CDR2 ANQGSEA. The CDR3 sequence: CSVEKGYEQYF. The CDR3 DNA reads TGCAGCGTTGAAAAGGGATACGAGCAGTACTTC.

The rearrangement uses TRBV28 and TRBJ1-1; tentatively, D is TRBD1 (5 bases). Trimming removed 3 bases at V and 8 bases at J, with 13 bases between. The CDR3 has 13 residues. Germline CDR1 reads MDHEN; CDR2 reads SYDVKM. The chain's CDR3 is CASSFNGRGEAFF. As DNA, the CDR3 is TGTGCCAGCAGTTTTAACGGTCGGGGCGAAGCTTTCTTT.

The genes are TRBV19 and TRBJ1-4, with TRBD1 as a possible D gene (5 bases). This CDR3 contains 14 residues. The germline gives CDR1 LNHDA, CDR2 SQIVND (reference sequence). Trimming stripped 2 bases from V and 5 bases from J, with 9 bases between. In nucleotides, the CDR3 is TGTGCCAGTAGTATAATGGGGCGAAATGAAAAACTGTTTTTT. It codes for CASSIMGRNEKLFF.

The chain recombines TRBV3-1 (or the pseudogene TRBV3-2) with TRBJ1-3; no reliable D call. From germline, CDR1 is LGHDT and CDR2 YNNKEL (reference sequence). Trimming removed 3 bases from V and 0 bases from J, with 9 bases in between. The CDR3 is 15 residues long. In DNA, the CDR3 is TGTGCCAGCAGCCAGGGGAGGAGCTCTGGAAACACCATATATTTT. Translation gives CASSQGRSSGNTIYF.

The chain is built from TRBV19 and TRBJ1-2; D is uncertain. Between the trimmed V and J ends, which lost 5 bases and 3 bases, there was a span of 13 bases. Germline-derived CDR1 and CDR2 are LNHDA and SQIVND (reference sequence). This CDR3 is built from 14 residues. CDR3 residues: CASSSHEGYYGYTF. CDR3 sequence (DNA): TGTGCCAGTAGTTCTCACGAGGGATACTATGGCTACACCTTC.

The chain combines TRBV21-1 with TRBJ1-4. TRBV21-1 is annotated as a pseudogene. The CDR3 loop spans 11 amino acids. The chain's CDR3 is CASSKHEKLFF. CDR3 coding DNA: TGTGCCAGCAGCAAACACGAAAAACTGTTTTTT.

The chain carries TRBV2 and TRBJ2-5, with 12 nucleotides matching TRBD2. Losses at the gene ends were 7 bases for V and 2 bases for J; bases not matched to a gene: 2. Germline loops: CDR1 SNHLY, CDR2 FYNNEI. There are 14 residues in the CDR3. This CDR3 reads CASKTSGGQETQYF. In nucleotides, the CDR3 is TGTGCCAGCAAGACTAGCGGGGGACAAGAGACCCAGTACTTC.

The chain combines TRBV10-3 with TRBJ1-5; D is ambiguous. The CDR3 totals 14 residues. CDR1 is ENHRY, CDR2 SYGVKD, per germline. V was clipped by 6 bases and J by 0 bases, with 9 bases between them. CDR3 nucleotides: TGTGCCATCAGGGGGAGTAATAGCAATCAGCCCCAGCATTTT. The encoded protein is CAIRGSNSNQPQHF.

The chain carries TRBV5-1 and TRBJ2-7; perhaps TRBD2 as D (6 bases). Germline V lookup: CDR1 SGHRS, CDR2 YFSETQ. V was pared by 3 bases and J by 0 bases, with 16 bases between. This CDR3 region has 16 residues. The CDR3 DNA follows: TGCGCCAGCAGCTGGGGTGGTGGCGGGGCCTCCTACGAGCAGTACTTC. Encoded protein: CASSWGGGGASYEQYF.

The chain combines TRBV19 with TRBJ1-1; TRBD1 matches at 11 bases. V trimming: 7 bases; J trimming: 4 bases; junction bases outside the gene matches: 14. Germline V lookup: CDR1 LNHDA, CDR2 SQIVND (reference sequence). CDR3 size: 17 residues. CDR3 bases: TGTGCCAGTACCCGACTACCGGGACAGGGGGGGGGCACTGAAGCTTTCTTT. Translating it yields CASTRLPGQGGGTEAFF.

The J gene is TRBJ2-2, the V gene TRBV6-1, with D unresolved. The V gene lost 2 bases and the J gene lost 0 bases, with 16 bases spanning the gap. The CDR3 extends over 18 amino acids. CDR1 is MNHNS, CDR2 SASEGT, per germline. For the CDR3, the DNA is TGTGCCAGCAGTGAAATCGCTAGACGGTTTACGAACACCGGGGAGCTGTTTTTT. This gives the protein CASSEIARRFTNTGELFF.